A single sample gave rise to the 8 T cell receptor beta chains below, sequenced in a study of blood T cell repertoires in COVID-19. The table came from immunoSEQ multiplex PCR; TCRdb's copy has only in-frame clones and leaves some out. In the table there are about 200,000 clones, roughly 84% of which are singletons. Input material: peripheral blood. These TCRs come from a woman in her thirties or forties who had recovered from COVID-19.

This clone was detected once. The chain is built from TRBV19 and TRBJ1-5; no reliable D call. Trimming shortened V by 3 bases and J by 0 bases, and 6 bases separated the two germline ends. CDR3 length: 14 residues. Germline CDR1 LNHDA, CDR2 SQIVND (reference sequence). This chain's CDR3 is CASSIRDSNQPQHF. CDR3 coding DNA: TGTGCCAGTAGTATTCGCGATAGCAATCAGCCCCAGCATTTT.

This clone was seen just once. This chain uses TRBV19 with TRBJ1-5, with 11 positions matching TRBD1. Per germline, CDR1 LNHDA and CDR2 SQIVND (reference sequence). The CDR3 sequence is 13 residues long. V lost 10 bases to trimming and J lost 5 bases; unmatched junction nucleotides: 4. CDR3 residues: CATSGQGDQPQHF. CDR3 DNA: TGTGCCACCTCGGGACAGGGGGATCAGCCCCAGCATTTT. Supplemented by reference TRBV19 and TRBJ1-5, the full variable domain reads DGGITQSPKYLFRKEGQNVTLSCEQNLNHDAMYWYRQDPGQGLRLIYYSQIVNDFQKGDIAEGYSVSREKKESFPLTVTSAQKNPTAFYLCATSGQGDQPQHFGDGTRLSIL.

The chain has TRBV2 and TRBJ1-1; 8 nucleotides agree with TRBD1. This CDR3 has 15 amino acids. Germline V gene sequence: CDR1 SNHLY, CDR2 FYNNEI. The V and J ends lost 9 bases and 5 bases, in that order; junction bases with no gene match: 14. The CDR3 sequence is CASRPNTGGGTEAFF. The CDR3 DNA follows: TGTGCCAGTAGACCGAACACAGGGGGAGGGACTGAAGCTTTCTTT.

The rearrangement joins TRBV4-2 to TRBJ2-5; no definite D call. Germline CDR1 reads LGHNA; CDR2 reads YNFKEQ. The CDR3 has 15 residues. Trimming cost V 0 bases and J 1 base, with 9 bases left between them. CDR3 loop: CASSQDPNSQETQYF. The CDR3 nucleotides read TGTGCCAGCAGCCAAGATCCGAACAGCCAAGAGACCCAGTACTTC.

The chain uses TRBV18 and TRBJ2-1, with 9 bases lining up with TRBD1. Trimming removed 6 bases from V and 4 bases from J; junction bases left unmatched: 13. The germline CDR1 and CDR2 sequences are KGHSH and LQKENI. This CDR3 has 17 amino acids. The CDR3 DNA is TGTGCCAGCTCTGCACCACCGGGACAGGGCCTTTACAATGAGCAGTTCTTC. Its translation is CASSAPPGQGLYNEQFF.

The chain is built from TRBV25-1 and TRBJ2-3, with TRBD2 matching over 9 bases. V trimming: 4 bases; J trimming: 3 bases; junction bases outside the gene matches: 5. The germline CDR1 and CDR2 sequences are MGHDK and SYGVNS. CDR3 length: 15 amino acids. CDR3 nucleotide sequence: TGTGCCAGCAGTGTTACTAGCGGGTTGACAGATACGCAGTATTTT. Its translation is CASSVTSGLTDTQYF.

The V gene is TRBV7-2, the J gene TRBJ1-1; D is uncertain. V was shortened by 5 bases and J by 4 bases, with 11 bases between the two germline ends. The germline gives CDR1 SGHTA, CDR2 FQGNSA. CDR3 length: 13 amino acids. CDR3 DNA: TGTGCCAGCAGCAGTTGGGTAGCCACTGAAGCTTTCTTT. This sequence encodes CASSSWVATEAFF.

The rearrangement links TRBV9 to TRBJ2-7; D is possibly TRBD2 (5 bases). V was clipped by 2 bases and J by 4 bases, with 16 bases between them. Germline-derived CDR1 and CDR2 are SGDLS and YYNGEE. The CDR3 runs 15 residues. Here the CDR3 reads CASSVGVGPGYEQYF. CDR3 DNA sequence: TGTGCCAGCAGCGTTGGGGTCGGGCCGGGGTACGAGCAGTACTTC.